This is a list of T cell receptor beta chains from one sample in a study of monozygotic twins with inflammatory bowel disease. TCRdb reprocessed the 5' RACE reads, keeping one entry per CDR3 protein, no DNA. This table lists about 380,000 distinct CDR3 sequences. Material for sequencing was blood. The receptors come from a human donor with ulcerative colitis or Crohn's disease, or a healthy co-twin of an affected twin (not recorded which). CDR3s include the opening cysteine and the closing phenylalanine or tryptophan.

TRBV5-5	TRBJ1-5	CASSFRGQGFSNQPQHF
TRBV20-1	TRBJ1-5	CSARDRFRGGSNQPQHF
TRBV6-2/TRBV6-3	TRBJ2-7	CASSSRRDRVYEQYF
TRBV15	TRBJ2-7	CATSRESQGAYEQYF
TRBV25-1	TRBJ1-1	CASSGPPTEAFF
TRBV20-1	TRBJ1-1	CSAYRGGNTEAFF
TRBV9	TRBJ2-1	CASSPTPGEVNEQFF
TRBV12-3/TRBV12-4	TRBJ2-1	CASSLGTVVFF
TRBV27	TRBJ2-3	CASSSHVPGLAGVGYGTDTQYF
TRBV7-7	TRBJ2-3	CASSLAGVTDTQYF
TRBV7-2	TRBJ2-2	CASSQRPGGSTGELFF
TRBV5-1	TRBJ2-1	CASSPGAKEYNEQFF
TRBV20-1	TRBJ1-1	CSARDGSRFPMAFF
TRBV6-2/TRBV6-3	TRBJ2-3	CASSYSNLAGDTDTQYF
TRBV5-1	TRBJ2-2	CASSLGGGARNTGELFF
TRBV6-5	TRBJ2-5	CASTRTGVETQYF
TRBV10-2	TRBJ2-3	CASSESRGGTSGIGTDTQYF
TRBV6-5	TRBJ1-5	CASSYSTDQPQHF
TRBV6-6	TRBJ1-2	CASSIDRGTGYTF
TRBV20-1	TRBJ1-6	CSARVSLPNSPLHF
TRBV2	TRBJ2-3	CASSVSGDTQYF
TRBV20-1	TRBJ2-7	CSARATWTPYEQYF
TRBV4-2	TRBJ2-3	CASSQRGESTDTQYF
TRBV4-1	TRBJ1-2	CASSQDPGTYTTGGYTF
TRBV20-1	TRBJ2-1	CSAYFSGGVPSYNEQFF
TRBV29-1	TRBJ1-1	CRVKQGRRAFF
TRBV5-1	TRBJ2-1	CASSLPGGGHNEQFF
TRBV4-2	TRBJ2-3	CASSQEKTSGGAVDTQYF
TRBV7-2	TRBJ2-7	CASSSGTFAYEQYF